These 15 T cell receptor beta chains originate from one sample sequenced in a study of T cells after yellow fever vaccination. TCRdb reprocessed the 5' RACE reads via MiXCR and lists one record per CDR3 protein. The sample carries over 300,000 distinct CDR3 sequences, 4.1% recorded once. Sequences were derived from PBMCs, sampled 5 days after the yellow fever booster vaccination. The receptors here all came from a man younger than 35 who received the YFV17D yellow fever vaccine.

At least ten counts were recorded for this clonotype. The V and J genes are TRBV2 and TRBJ1-5; 8 nucleotides agree with TRBD1. This CDR3 is 15 amino acids long. Germline V gene sequence: CDR1 SNHLY, CDR2 FYNNEI. Trimming cost V 2 bases and J 11 bases; bases outside gene matches: 11. CDR3 bases: TGTGCCAGCAGTGAATGGGAGACAGGGGCCTCTACCCAGCATTTT. Its protein is CASSEWETGASTQHF.

This clonotype came up a few times. The V call is TRBV11-2, the J call TRBJ1-5; D may be TRBD1 (5 bases). CDR3 length equals 16 residues. Germline assignment: CDR1 SGHAT and CDR2 FQNNGV. Trimming removed 5 bases from V and 0 bases from J, with 14 bases in between. The CDR3 protein is CASSLGPGSSNQPQHF. CDR3 nucleotide sequence: TGTGCCAGCAGCCTAGGCCCAGGGTCTAGCAATCAGCCCCAGCATTTT.

The J gene is TRBJ1-1, the V gene TRBV5-1, with 8 bases identical to TRBD1. V trimming: 4 bases; J trimming: 3 bases; junction bases outside the gene matches: 14. The germline CDR1 and CDR2 sequences are SGHRS and YFSETQ. CDR3 length equals 17 residues. The CDR3 is CASSPNQLRQGYTEAFF. DNA of the CDR3: TGCGCCAGCAGCCCAAACCAACTCCGACAGGGGTACACTGAAGCTTTCTTT.

The J gene is TRBJ2-1, the V gene TRBV7-2; TRBD2 aligns across 8 bases. V lost 4 bases, J lost 0 bases, and 23 bases stayed unmatched. In germline, CDR1 is SGHTA, CDR2 FQGNSA. This CDR3 comprises 22 residues. The CDR3 DNA reads as TGTGCCAGCAGCTCCAGACAGGCAAGTCTAGCGGGTTCACGGGCCTCCTACAATGAGCAGTTCTTC. Amino acid sequence: CASSSRQASLAGSRASYNEQFF. Using reference TRBV7-2 and TRBJ2-1 for the parts outside the CDR3, the full variable domain is GAGVSQSPSNKVTEKGKDVELRCDPISGHTALYWYRQSLGQGLEFLIYFQGNSAPDKSGLPSDRFSAERTGGSVSTLTIQRTQQEDSAVYLCASSSRQASLAGSRASYNEQFFGPGTRLTVL.

The chain uses TRBV6-6 and TRBJ1-1, with unresolved D. V lost 6 bases, J lost 3 bases, and 14 bases lay in between. CDR1 MNHNY and CDR2 SVGAGI come from the germline V gene (reference sequence). The CDR3 runs 14 residues. CDR3 in amino acids: CASSFYRDDTEAFF. In DNA, the CDR3 is TGTGCCAGCAGCTTCTATAGAGATGACACTGAAGCTTTCTTT.

This chain joins TRBV24-1 and TRBJ2-1; 9 bases are a match to TRBD2. J gave up 8 bases and V 5 bases, and 3 bases lay outside the gene matches. The CDR3 is made up of 13 amino acids. CDR1 KGHDR and CDR2 SFDVKD come from the germline V gene. The CDR3 spells CATSGGGADEQFF. The CDR3 DNA reads TGTGCCACCAGTGGCGGGGGGGCGGATGAGCAGTTCTTC.

This clonotype was picked up many times. The chain joins TRBV18 to TRBJ2-3; no definite D call. Germline V lookup: CDR1 KGHSH, CDR2 LQKENI. This CDR3 comprises 12 residues. The ends were cut back, 3 bases at V and 4 bases at J, with 5 bases in the middle. CDR3: CASSPTSDTQYF. CDR3 coding DNA: TGTGCCAGCTCACCCACCTCAGATACGCAGTATTTT.

Only a few counts were recorded for this clonotype. The chain is built from TRBV5-1 and TRBJ1-1; D is unclear. This CDR3 contains 14 residues. The germline V gene encodes CDR1 SGHRS and CDR2 YFSETQ. Trimming stripped 0 bases from V and 5 bases from J, with 11 bases between. The CDR3 spells CASSLAGSGTEAFF. The CDR3 nucleotides read TGCGCCAGCAGCTTGGCCGGGTCGGGGACTGAAGCTTTCTTT.

This CDR3 reads CASSLGSGPGELFF. The CDR3 region has the DNA TGCGCCAGCAGCTTGGGGTCGGGTCCCGGGGAGCTGTTTTTT. The chain combines TRBV5-1 with TRBJ2-2; no clear D. Germline CDR1 is SGHRS and CDR2 is YFSETQ. With 0 bases removed from V and 6 bases from J, the gap between germline ends came to 9 bases. CDR3 length: 14 residues.

This clonotype was observed many times. The V gene is TRBV20-1, the J gene TRBJ1-3; TRBD1 matches 9 bases. This CDR3 is built from 15 residues. The trim removed 0 bases at V and 4 bases at J, leaving 4 bases unmatched. Germline loops: CDR1 DFQATT, CDR2 SNEGSKA (reference sequence). Here the CDR3 DNA reads TGCAGTGCTAGAGACCCCGGGACAGGGGGAAACACCATATATTTT. It is translated as CSARDPGTGGNTIYF.

This clonotype appeared many times. The chain carries TRBV29-1 and TRBJ2-2; tentatively, D is TRBD2 (5 bases). Trimming removed 7 bases at V and 2 bases at J, with 14 bases between. This CDR3 region has 14 residues. Germline V gene data show CDR1 as SQVTM and CDR2 as ANQGSEA. The CDR3 is CSAEIGLNTGELFF. CDR3 in DNA: TGCAGCGCAGAAATCGGACTCAACACCGGGGAGCTGTTTTTT.

This clonotype came up many times. DNA of the CDR3: TGTGCCAGCAGCGTAGCTAAGACGGCCGGGGAGCTGTTTTTT. This encodes CASSVAKTAGELFF. The chain employs TRBV9 and TRBJ2-2; D uncertain. V was shortened by 0 bases and J by 6 bases, with 9 bases between the two germline ends. The germline V gene encodes CDR1 SGDLS and CDR2 YYNGEE. The CDR3 spans 14 residues.

The J gene is TRBJ1-5, the V gene TRBV12-3 or TRBV12-4; D might be TRBD1 (5 bases). The CDR3 runs 12 residues. V lost 3 bases and J lost 6, with 6 bases in between. The CDR3 DNA follows: TGTGCCAGCAGTTTCAGGGTTCAGCCCCAGCATTTT. It is translated as CASSFRVQPQHF.

This clonotype was observed at least ten times. The CDR3 DNA is TGTGCCAGCAGTTTGCGGATATCCTACGAGCAGTACTTC. Its translation: CASSLRISYEQYF. The chain recombines TRBV27 with TRBJ2-7; D gene uncertain. This CDR3 spans 13 amino acids. V was trimmed by 3 bases and J by 1 base, leaving 7 bases between them. The germline CDR1 and CDR2 sequences are MNHEY and SMNVEV (reference sequence).

This clonotype was seen many times. The rearrangement joins TRBV6-2 or TRBV6-3 to TRBJ2-4, with D tentatively TRBD1 (7 bases). Germline V gene lookup returns CDR1 MNHEY and CDR2 SVGEGT. Deletions cut 4 bases from V and 14 bases from J, with 12 bases between. The CDR3 is 11 amino acids. CDR3 loop: CASSSGGSKYF. As DNA, the CDR3 is TGTGCCAGCAGTTCAGGGGGGTCCAAGTACTTC.